These T cell receptor beta chains were read from a single sample in a study of blood T cell repertoires in COVID-19. Assay used: immunoSEQ multiplex PCR; TCRdb lists only in-frame clones, some missing. The table lists 290,000 or so clones, around nine tenths of them singletons. The sequenced material came from PBMCs or T cells enriched from blood (not recorded which). The receptors shown here come from a woman aged 18-35 years who had recovered from COVID-19. Each CDR3 is given without its conserved first and last residue. Size is omitted from some rows. Given values are once, few, many or a class for expanded clones.

V	J	size	CDR3
TRBV7-8	TRBJ2-5	NA	ASSLVGLAGVGPRLGETQY
TRBV12-3/TRBV12-4	TRBJ1-2	NA	ASSPQSHYGYT
TRBV27	TRBJ2-1	NA	ASSYDRVNEQF
TRBV19	TRBJ2-1	NA	ASSIAGGRNEQF
TRBV24-1	TRBJ2-3	NA	ATSDPARGGYTDTQY
TRBV12-5	TRBJ2-2	NA	ASGPYAGGSTGELF
TRBV30	TRBJ1-6	NA	AWSPRRGTGGNSPLH
TRBV11-2	TRBJ2-1	NA	ASSTSWGGATNEQF
TRBV28	TRBJ2-1	few	ASSLWGQGHEQF
TRBV5-1	TRBJ2-5	NA	ASSFLLAGEETQY
TRBV15	TRBJ2-1	NA	ATSRDLASYNEQF
TRBV2	TRBJ1-5	NA	ASRDGTGEQPQH
TRBV3-1/TRBV3-2	TRBJ1-2	NA	ASSQDLGNYGYT
TRBV6-2/TRBV6-3	TRBJ1-1	NA	ASSQGYGTEAF
TRBV9	TRBJ1-1	NA	ASSSQNRATEAF
TRBV7-2	TRBJ2-5	NA	ASSLATADQETQY
TRBV18	TRBJ2-3	NA	ASSPDLQGTDTQY
TRBV21-1	TRBJ1-5	NA	ASSKSVGDRGSNQPQH
TRBV29-1	TRBJ1-2	NA	SVEGEKQGPPYGYT
TRBV3-1/TRBV3-2	TRBJ2-1	NA	ASSRRGTTEQF
TRBV14	TRBJ2-1	NA	ASGLAENNEQF
TRBV11-2	TRBJ2-7	NA	ASSFGAGVLSYEQY
TRBV7-2	TRBJ2-7	NA	ASSLRRTGYEQY
TRBV4-1	TRBJ2-3	NA	ASSQPGGATDTQY
TRBV6-5	TRBJ1-1	NA	ASRKTGFDEAF
TRBV7-9	TRBJ2-1	NA	ASSPPVSTHNEQF
TRBV6-1	TRBJ2-5	NA	ASSEHRGETQY